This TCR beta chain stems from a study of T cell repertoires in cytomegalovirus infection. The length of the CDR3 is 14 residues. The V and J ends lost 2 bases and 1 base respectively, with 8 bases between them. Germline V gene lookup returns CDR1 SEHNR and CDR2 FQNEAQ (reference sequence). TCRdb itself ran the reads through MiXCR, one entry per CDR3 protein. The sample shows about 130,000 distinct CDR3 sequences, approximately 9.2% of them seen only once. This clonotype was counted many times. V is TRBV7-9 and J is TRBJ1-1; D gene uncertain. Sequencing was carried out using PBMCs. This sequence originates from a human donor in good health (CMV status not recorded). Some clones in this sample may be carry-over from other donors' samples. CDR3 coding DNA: TGTGCCAGCAGCTTACTTCCCCCGAACACTGAAGCTTTCTTT. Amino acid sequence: CASSLLPPNTEAFF.